These 5 T cell receptor beta chains originate from one sample sequenced in a study of blood T cell repertoires in COVID-19. TCRdb's table, derived via immunoSEQ multiplex PCR, lists solely in-frame clones and lacks some. The repertoire consists of about 68,000 clones, with around 82% occurring once and the leading ten covering around 9.5%. Source material: peripheral blood. The receptors were gathered from a man aged 45-65 years with active COVID-19.

The V gene is TRBV25-1, the J gene TRBJ2-7; weak D call: TRBD1 (5 bases). The germline CDR1 and CDR2 sequences are MGHDK and SYGVNS. The V and J ends lost 8 bases and 7 bases respectively, with 15 bases between them. CDR3 length equals 12 residues. The CDR3 region is CASQGPRLEQYF. The CDR3 coding sequence is TGTGCCAGCCAGGGCCCCCGGTTGGAGCAGTACTTC.

The chain couples TRBV4-2 to TRBJ2-3; 8 bases map to TRBD2. The CDR3 runs 17 residues. The germline gives CDR1 LGHNA, CDR2 YNFKEQ. The ends lost 0 bases at V and 3 bases at J; junction bases unmatched: 8. DNA of the CDR3: TGTGCCAGCAGCCAAGAACTTCTAAGCGGGAGTACAGATACGCAGTATTTT. Translation: CASSQELLSGSTDTQYF.

This clone showed up just a few times. The V gene is TRBV18, the J gene TRBJ1-1; 9 bases are shared with TRBD1. V lost 0 bases, J lost 7 bases, and 6 bases stayed unmatched. Germline loops: CDR1 KGHSH, CDR2 LQKENI. The CDR3 spans 15 residues. DNA for the CDR3: TGTGCCAGCTCACCACCCGGGACAGGGAAAAGTGAAGCTTTCTTT. Its protein product is CASSPPGTGKSEAFF.

Comment on this clone: This CDR3 is also generated by other DNA sequences in the sample. The chain recombines TRBV27 with TRBJ2-5; the D gene is possibly TRBD2 (6 bases). CDR3 length: 13 residues. The V gene's germline CDR1 is MNHEY and CDR2 SMNVEV (reference sequence). With 5 bases removed from V and 5 bases from J, the gap between germline ends came to 12 bases. The CDR3 sequence: CASSLRREETQYF. DNA of the CDR3: TGTGCCAGCAGTCTCCGTCGGGAGGAGACCCAGTACTTC.

The chain is built from TRBV13 and TRBJ1-6; D unresolved. CDR1 is PRHDT and CDR2 is FYEKMQ in the germline V gene (reference sequence). The CDR3 is 15 residues long. V lost 1 base to trimming and J lost 8 bases, with 12 bases between them. The CDR3 coding sequence is TGTGCCAGCAGCTTAGATGAGGGAAGCCATTCACCCCTCCACTTT. It translates to CASSLDEGSHSPLHF.